The 20 T cell receptor beta chains presented below share a single source sample, sequenced in a study of blood T cell repertoires in COVID-19. Using immunoSEQ multiplex PCR, the repertoire was profiled, and TCRdb retains in-frame clones only, with some absent. The table has roughly 110,000 clones, 65% to 85% seen once; the top ten hold about 1.4%. Sequences were obtained from peripheral blood. All receptors derive from a man aged 45-65 years with acute or convalescent COVID-19.

The chain combines TRBV28 with TRBJ1-5, with 10 bases that match TRBD1. V dropped 7 bases and J dropped 5; count of bases not matched to a gene: 20. This CDR3 contains 19 residues. Germline CDR1 MDHEN, CDR2 SYDVKM. DNA for the CDR3: TGTGCCAGCACTGTACCACCGGGACAGGGGCCTAATTTCTATCAGCCCCAGCATTTT. Encoded protein: CASTVPPGQGPNFYQPQHF. Variable domain in full (rest from reference TRBV28 and TRBJ1-5): DVKVTQSSRYLVKRTGEKVFLECVQDMDHENMFWYRQDPGLGLRLIYFSYDVKMKEKGDIPEGYSVSREKKERFSLILESASTNQTSMYLCASTVPPGQGPNFYQPQHFGDGTRLSIL.

This clone turned up a few times. The genes are TRBV5-1 and TRBJ2-5, with D tentatively TRBD1 (5 bases). V was trimmed by 4 bases and J by 4 bases, leaving 20 bases between them. The CDR3 loop spans 16 amino acids. CDR1 and CDR2 from the germline V gene are SGHRS and YFSETQ. The CDR3, as DNA: TGCGCCAGCAGCCCCCTCGGTGGGGCGGTAGGAGAGACCCAGTACTTC. Encoded protein: CASSPLGGAVGETQYF.

The V gene is TRBV9, the J gene TRBJ2-2; 9 nucleotides align to TRBD1. The CDR3 contains 16 residues. Germline-derived CDR1 and CDR2 are SGDLS and YYNGEE. J lost 6 bases, V lost 0 bases, and 6 bases had no gene match. CDR3 DNA: TGTGCCAGCAGCGTAGCAACAGGGGGCCGGTCCGGGGAGCTGTTTTTT. Amino acid sequence: CASSVATGGRSGELFF.

This rearrangement joins TRBV2 to TRBJ1-5, with 7 nucleotides matching TRBD1. CDR1 is SNHLY and CDR2 is FYNNEI in the germline V gene. The CDR3 runs to 13 residues. The junction had 3 bases not matched to a gene; V was cut back by 8 bases and J by 2 bases. The CDR3 coding sequence is TGTGCCAGCCACAGGGGCCGCAATCAGCCCCAGCATTTT. It translates to CASHRGRNQPQHF.

V and J are TRBV11-2 and TRBJ1-5; TRBD1 is a possible D gene (5 bases). The CDR3 is 14 residues long. With 3 bases removed from V and 6 bases from J, the gap between germline ends came to 12 bases. Germline CDR1 is SGHAT and CDR2 is FQNNGV. CDR3 nucleotides: TGTGCCAGCAGCTTTGGGGGGGAGGGTCAGCCCCAGCATTTT. Its translation is CASSFGGEGQPQHF.

The J gene is TRBJ1-5, the V gene TRBV19, with a possible D match to TRBD1 (5 bases). Trimming pared 10 bases from V and 2 bases from J, leaving 21 bases between. Germline V CDR1 and CDR2: LNHDA, SQIVND (reference sequence). CDR3 length: 16 residues. The CDR3 region has the DNA TGTGCCATAATCCGGGGGGGTATTATAGGCAATCAGCCCCAGCATTTT. Amino acid sequence: CAIIRGGIIGNQPQHF. The whole variable domain, remainder taken from reference TRBV19 and TRBJ1-5, is DGGITQSPKYLFRKEGQNVTLSCEQNLNHDAMYWYRQDPGQGLRLIYYSQIVNDFQKGDIAEGYSVSREKKESFPLTVTSAQKNPTAFYLCAIIRGGIIGNQPQHFGDGTRLSIL.

This chain joins TRBV20-1 and TRBJ1-2; D is undetermined. From germline, CDR1 is DFQATT and CDR2 SNEGSKA (reference sequence). The CDR3 sequence is 10 residues long. The V gene lost 4 bases and the J gene lost 8 bases, with 8 bases spanning the gap. The CDR3 region is CSANYGGYTF. CDR3 in DNA: TGCAGTGCTAACTACGGGGGCTACACCTTC.

This clone was detected only a few times. This chain uses TRBV6-1 with TRBJ1-1; no clear D. The CDR3 loop spans 13 amino acids. Trimming removed 1 base at V and 5 bases at J, with 8 bases between. CDR1 MNHNS and CDR2 SASEGT come from the germline V gene. For the CDR3, the DNA is TGTGCCAGCAGTGAAGGGCCCTGGACTGAAGCTTTCTTT. Translated, it gives CASSEGPWTEAFF.

The chain carries TRBV28 and TRBJ1-1, with 10 bases that match TRBD1. The CDR3 runs to 18 residues. Germline V gene lookup returns CDR1 MDHEN and CDR2 SYDVKM. V gave up 6 bases and J gave up 0 bases; unmatched junction bases: 13. DNA for the CDR3: TGTGCCAGCAGGAAAAGACAGGGGGCCTATTATATGAACACTGAAGCTTTCTTT. Protein product: CASRKRQGAYYMNTEAFF.

This chain links TRBV21-1 with TRBJ2-7; whether TRBD1, the table's D call, matches the DNA was not checked. TRBV21-1 is a documented pseudogene. CDR3 length equals 16 residues. The CDR3 DNA reads TGTGCCAGCAGCAAGGGAAGGACAGGGAAGGTAGTCGAGCAGTACGTC. Amino acid sequence: CASSKGRTGKVVEQYV.

The chain links TRBV5-1 to TRBJ2-1; 10 positions match TRBD2. Germline CDR1 and CDR2: SGHRS and YFSETQ. The CDR3 runs to 15 residues. Trimming at V came to 1 base and at J to 8 bases, leaving 6 bases not matched to a gene. CDR3 protein: CASSLNSGGVDEQFF. Here the CDR3 DNA reads TGCGCCAGCAGCTTGAACAGCGGGGGGGTCGATGAGCAGTTCTTC.

There are a few counts of this clone. The rearrangement joins TRBV5-6 to TRBJ1-1; D possibly corresponds to TRBD1 (5 bases). The V end lost 0 bases, the J end lost 4 bases, and 13 bases lay between the germline ends. Per the germline V gene, CDR1 is SGHDT and CDR2 is YYEEEE. CDR3 length: 15 amino acids. The CDR3 reads CASSLEMGQATEAFF. CDR3 sequence (DNA): TGTGCCAGCAGCTTGGAGATGGGGCAGGCCACTGAAGCTTTCTTT.

Only a few counts were recorded for this clone. The V call is TRBV13, the J call TRBJ1-3; 7 bases agree with TRBD1. This CDR3 comprises 14 residues. The V gene's germline CDR1 is PRHDT and CDR2 FYEKMQ (reference sequence). V was pared by 7 bases and J by 0 bases, with 3 bases of the junction left unmatched. CDR3 amino acids: CASTRTGSGNTIYF. DNA for the CDR3: TGTGCCAGCACCCGGACAGGCTCTGGAAACACCATATATTTT.

This clone occurred once. The CDR3 region is CASSLLGGGGDTQYF. Here the CDR3 DNA reads TGTGCCAGCAGCTTGCTGGGCGGGGGTGGAGATACGCAGTATTTT. This chain joins TRBV5-4 and TRBJ2-3; 7 bases are a match to TRBD2. Looked up from germline, CDR1 is SGHNT and CDR2 is YYREEE (reference sequence). Losses at the gene ends were 1 base for V and 5 bases for J; bases not matched to a gene: 7. This CDR3 comprises 15 residues.

In its sample, this clone was seen a few times. The rearrangement joins TRBV6-6 to TRBJ1-1; D gene unclear. CDR3 length: 12 residues. Germline-derived CDR1 and CDR2 are MNHNY and SVGAGI (reference sequence). The V and J ends lost 6 bases and 1 base respectively, with 6 bases between them. The CDR3 sequence is CASRSGNTEAFF. In DNA form, the CDR3 reads TGTGCCAGCAGAAGCGGGAACACTGAAGCTTTCTTT.

This clone was counted once. The chain has TRBV7-9 and TRBJ1-1, with TRBD1 as a possible D gene (6 bases). Germline V gene sequence: CDR1 SEHNR, CDR2 FQNEAQ (reference sequence). Trimming pared 0 bases from V and 4 bases from J, leaving 9 bases between. The CDR3 length is 14 residues. CDR3 in amino acids: CASSLALGGTEAFF. Here the CDR3 DNA reads TGTGCCAGCAGCTTAGCGTTAGGGGGCACTGAAGCTTTCTTT. Combining the CDR3 with reference TRBV7-9 and TRBJ1-1 gives the whole variable domain DTGVSQNPRHKITKRGQNVTFRCDPISEHNRLYWYRQTLGQGPEFLTYFQNEAQLEKSRLLSDRFSAERPKGSFSTLEIQRTEQGDSAMYLCASSLALGGTEAFFGQGTRLTVV.

J is TRBJ1-1 and V is TRBV5-1; D possibly corresponds to TRBD1 (6 bases). V was cut by 3 bases and J by 2 bases, with 11 bases left in between. CDR1 and CDR2 (germline): SGHRS, YFSETQ. The CDR3 is made up of 14 amino acids. The CDR3 protein is CASSSQGPNTEAFF. As DNA, the CDR3 is TGCGCCAGCAGCTCACAGGGCCCCAACACTGAAGCTTTCTTT.

The table lists this clone with a count of one. V is TRBV2 and J is TRBJ1-2, with a weak D call TRBD1 (6 bases). The CDR3 has 13 amino acids. Germline V gene data show CDR1 as SNHLY and CDR2 as FYNNEI. V lost 6 bases, J lost 8 bases, and 16 bases lay in between. The CDR3 is CASSAQGKGGYTF. DNA of the CDR3: TGTGCCAGCAGCGCGCAGGGGAAGGGCGGCTACACCTTC. The full variable domain, in which reference TRBV2 and TRBJ1-2 provide the parts outside the CDR3, is EPEVTQTPSHQVTQMGQEVILRCVPISNHLYFYWYRQILGQKVEFLVSFYNNEISEKSEIFDDQFSVERPDGSNFTLKIRSTKLEDSAMYFCASSAQGKGGYTFGSGTRLTVV.

The CDR3 DNA reads as TGTGCCAGCAGGATGACAGGGGGAGAGTATGGCTACACCTTC. This codes for CASRMTGGEYGYTF. The chain couples TRBV6-5 to TRBJ1-2, with 9 bases fitting TRBD1. The CDR3 length is 14 residues. The ends lost 6 bases at V and 5 bases at J; junction bases unmatched: 7. Germline V gene data show CDR1 as MNHEY and CDR2 as SVGAGI.

This rearrangement joins TRBV10-3 to TRBJ2-7; a possible D gene is TRBD2 (5 bases). The CDR3 is 16 residues long. The V and J ends lost 3 bases and 4 bases respectively, with 19 bases between them. Germline V lookup: CDR1 ENHRY, CDR2 SYGVKD. The CDR3 region has the DNA TGTGCCATCAGTGATAGCGAGACACGGGCTCCTTACGAGCAGTACGTC. It is translated as CAISDSETRAPYEQYV.